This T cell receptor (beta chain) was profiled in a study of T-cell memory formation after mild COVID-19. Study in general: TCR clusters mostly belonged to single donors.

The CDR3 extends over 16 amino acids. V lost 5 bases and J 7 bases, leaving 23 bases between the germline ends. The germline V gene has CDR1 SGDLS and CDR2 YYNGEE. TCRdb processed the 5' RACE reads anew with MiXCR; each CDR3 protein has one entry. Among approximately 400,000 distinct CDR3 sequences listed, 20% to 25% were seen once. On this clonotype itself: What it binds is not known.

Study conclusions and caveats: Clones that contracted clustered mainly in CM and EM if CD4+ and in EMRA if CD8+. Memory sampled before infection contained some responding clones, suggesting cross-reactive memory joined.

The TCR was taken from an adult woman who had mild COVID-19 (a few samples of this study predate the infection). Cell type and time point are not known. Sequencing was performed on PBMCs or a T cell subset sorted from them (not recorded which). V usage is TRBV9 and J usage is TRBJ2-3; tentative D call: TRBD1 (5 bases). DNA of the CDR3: TGTGCCAGCAGTCGTAGGGGTGGGCCTAACCGGCATACGCAGTATTTT. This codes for CASSRRGGPNRHTQYF. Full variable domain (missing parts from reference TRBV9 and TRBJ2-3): DSGVTQTPKHLITATGQRVTLRCSPRSGDLSVYWYQQSLDQGLQFLIQYYNGEERAKGNILERFSAQQFPDLHSELNLSSLELGDSALYFCASSRRGGPNRHTQYFGPGTRLTVL.